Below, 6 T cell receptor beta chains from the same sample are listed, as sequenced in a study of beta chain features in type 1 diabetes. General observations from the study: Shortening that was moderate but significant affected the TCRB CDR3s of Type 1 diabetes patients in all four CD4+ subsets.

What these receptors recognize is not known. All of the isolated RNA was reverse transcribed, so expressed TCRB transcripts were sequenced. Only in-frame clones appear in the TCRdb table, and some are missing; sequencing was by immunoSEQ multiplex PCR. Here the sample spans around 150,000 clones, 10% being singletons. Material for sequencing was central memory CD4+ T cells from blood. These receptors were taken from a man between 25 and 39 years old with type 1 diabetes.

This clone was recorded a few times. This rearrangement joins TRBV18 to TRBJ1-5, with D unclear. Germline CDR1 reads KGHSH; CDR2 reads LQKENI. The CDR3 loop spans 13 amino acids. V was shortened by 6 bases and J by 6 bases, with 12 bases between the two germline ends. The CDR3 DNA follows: TGTGCCAGCTCTCGGGATCACGGTCAGCCCCAGCATTTT. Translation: CASSRDHGQPQHF. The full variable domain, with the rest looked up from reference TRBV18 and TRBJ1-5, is NAGVMQNPRHLVRRRGQEARLRCSPMKGHSHVYWYRQLPEEGLKFMVYLQKENIIDESGMPKERFSAEFPKEGPSILRIQQVVRGDSAAYFCASSRDHGQPQHFGDGTRLSIL.

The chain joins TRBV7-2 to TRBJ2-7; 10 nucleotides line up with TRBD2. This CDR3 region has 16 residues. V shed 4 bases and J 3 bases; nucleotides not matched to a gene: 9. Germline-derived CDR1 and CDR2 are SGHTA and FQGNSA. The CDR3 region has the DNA TGTGCCAGCAGCTGGGCGTCTAGCGGGGGAGACTACGAGCAGTACTTC. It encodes CASSWASSGGDYEQYF.

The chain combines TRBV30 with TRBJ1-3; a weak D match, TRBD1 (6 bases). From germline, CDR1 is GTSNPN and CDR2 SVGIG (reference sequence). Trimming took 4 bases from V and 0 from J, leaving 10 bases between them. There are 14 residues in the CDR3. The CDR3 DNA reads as TGTGCCTGGACTACAGGGTTCTCTGGAAACACCATATATTTT. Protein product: CAWTTGFSGNTIYF.

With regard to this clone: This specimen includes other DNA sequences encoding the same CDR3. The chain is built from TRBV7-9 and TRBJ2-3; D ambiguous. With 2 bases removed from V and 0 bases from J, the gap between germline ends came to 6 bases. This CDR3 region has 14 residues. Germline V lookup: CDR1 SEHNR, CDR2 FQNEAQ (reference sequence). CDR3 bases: TGTGCCAGCAGCTTAACACAGAGCACAGATACGCAGTATTTT. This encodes CASSLTQSTDTQYF. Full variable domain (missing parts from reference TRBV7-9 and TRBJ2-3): DTGVSQNPRHKITKRGQNVTFRCDPISEHNRLYWYRQTLGQGPEFLTYFQNEAQLEKSRLLSDRFSAERPKGSFSTLEIQRTEQGDSAMYLCASSLTQSTDTQYFGPGTRLTVL.

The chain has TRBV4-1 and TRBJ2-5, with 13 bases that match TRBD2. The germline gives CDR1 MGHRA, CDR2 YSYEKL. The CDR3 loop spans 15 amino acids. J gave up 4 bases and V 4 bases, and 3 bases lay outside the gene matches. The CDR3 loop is CASSLRLAGGETQYF. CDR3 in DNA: TGCGCCAGCAGCCTCCGACTAGCGGGAGGAGAGACCCAGTACTTC.

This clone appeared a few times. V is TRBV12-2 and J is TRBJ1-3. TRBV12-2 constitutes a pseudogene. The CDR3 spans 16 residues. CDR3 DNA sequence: TGTGCAAGTCGCTTAATAGCAGGACTCTCTGGAAACACCATATATTTT. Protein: CASRLIAGLSGNTIYF.